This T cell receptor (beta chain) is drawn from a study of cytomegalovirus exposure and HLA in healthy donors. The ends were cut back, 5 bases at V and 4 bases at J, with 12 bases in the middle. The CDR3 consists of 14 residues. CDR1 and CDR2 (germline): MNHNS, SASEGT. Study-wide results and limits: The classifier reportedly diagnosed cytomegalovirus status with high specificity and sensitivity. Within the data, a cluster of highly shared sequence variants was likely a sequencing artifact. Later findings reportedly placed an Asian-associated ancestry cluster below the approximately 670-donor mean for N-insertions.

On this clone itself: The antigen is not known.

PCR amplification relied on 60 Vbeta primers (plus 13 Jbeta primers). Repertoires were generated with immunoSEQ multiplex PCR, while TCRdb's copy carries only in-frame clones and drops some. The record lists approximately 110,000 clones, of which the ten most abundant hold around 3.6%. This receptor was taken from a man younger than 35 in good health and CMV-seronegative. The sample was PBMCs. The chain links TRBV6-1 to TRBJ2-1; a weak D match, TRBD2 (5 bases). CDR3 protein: CASSRGGSYNEQFF. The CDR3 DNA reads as TGTGCCAGCAGTCGGGGTGGATCGTACAATGAGCAGTTCTTC.